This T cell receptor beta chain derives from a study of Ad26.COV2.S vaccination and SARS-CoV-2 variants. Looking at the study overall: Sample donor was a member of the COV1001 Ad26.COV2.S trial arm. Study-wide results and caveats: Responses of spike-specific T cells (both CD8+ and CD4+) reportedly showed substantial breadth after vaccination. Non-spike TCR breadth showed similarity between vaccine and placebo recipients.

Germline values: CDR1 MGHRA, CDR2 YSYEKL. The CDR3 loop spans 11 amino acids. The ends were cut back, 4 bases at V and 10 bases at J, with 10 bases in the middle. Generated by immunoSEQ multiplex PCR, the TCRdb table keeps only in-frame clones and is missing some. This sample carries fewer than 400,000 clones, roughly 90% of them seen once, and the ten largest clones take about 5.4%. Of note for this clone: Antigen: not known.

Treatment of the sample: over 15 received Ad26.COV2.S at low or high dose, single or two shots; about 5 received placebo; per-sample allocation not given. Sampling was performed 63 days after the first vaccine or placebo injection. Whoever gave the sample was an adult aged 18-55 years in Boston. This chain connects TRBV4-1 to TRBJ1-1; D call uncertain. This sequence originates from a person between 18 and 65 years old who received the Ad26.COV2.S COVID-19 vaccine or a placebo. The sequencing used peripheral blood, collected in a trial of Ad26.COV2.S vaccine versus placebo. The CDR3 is CASSLPSLAFF. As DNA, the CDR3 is TGCGCCAGCAGCCTTCCTTCTCTAGCTTTCTTT.